This TCR beta chain originates from a study of response to subunit inactivated influenza vaccine. General study results and limits: With each seasonal influenza vaccination, the authors suggested, few new T cells are recruited.

V dropped 4 bases and J dropped 8 bases, with 20 bases sitting between them. Germline V gene lookup returns CDR1 SGHTA and CDR2 FQGNSA. The CDR3 sequence is 15 residues long. This clonotype was counted between two and nine times. Its specificity is not known. One entry per CDR3 protein results from TCRdb running MiXCR on the RT-PCR reads. Counted here are about 480,000 distinct CDR3 sequences, roughly 13% occurring once; the ten biggest clones make up around 13%. Material: PBMCs from blood, obtained about 6 weeks after vaccination. The sequence derives from a man aged 45-65 years who received an inactivated influenza vaccine. The chain carries TRBV7-2 and TRBJ1-1; D is perhaps TRBD1 (6 bases). CDR3 DNA sequence: TGTGCCAGCAGCTCGATAGTGGGGGGCTGGAGCGAAGCTTTCTTT. It codes for CASSSIVGGWSEAFF.